The next 17 T cell receptor beta chains were all read from a single sample in a study of early T cells in non-severe SARS-CoV-2 infection. TCRdb recomputed calls from the 5' RACE reads with MiXCR, one row per CDR3 protein. The sample records about 90,000 distinct CDR3 sequences, less than 15% being singletons. This material consisted of whole blood, taken at baseline. These receptors were obtained from an adult who was a healthcare worker with PCR-confirmed SARS-CoV-2 infection or an uninfected control (not recorded which).

About this clonotype itself: At one end the junction does not follow the germline gene, possibly because of a read error. This rearrangement joins TRBV18 to TRBJ2-1; 8 positions match TRBD2. Germline values: CDR1 KGHSH, CDR2 LQKENI. This CDR3 spans 20 amino acids. The CDR3 DNA is TGTGCCAGCTCCCTCCTCGCTCAGTTACTACTAGCGGAGTCCTACAATGGGCAGTTCTTC. It encodes CASSLLAQLLLAESYNGQFF.

CDR3 in DNA: TGTGCCAGCAGTTTACTAGCGGCGTACAATGAGCAGTTCTTC. It specifies CASSLLAAYNEQFF. V and J are TRBV12-3 or TRBV12-4 and TRBJ2-1; 7 positions match TRBD2. The V gene end was trimmed by 2 bases and the J gene end by 4 bases; junction bases not matched to a gene: 2. This CDR3 has 14 residues.

The table lists this clonotype with many counts. The chain links TRBV18 to TRBJ2-2; D unresolved. Germline V gives CDR1 KGHSH, CDR2 LQKENI. The CDR3 has 17 amino acids. The V and J ends lost 3 bases and 0 bases respectively, with 14 bases between them. CDR3 nucleotides: TGTGCCAGCTCACCCTCCAGTAATCCCTCGAACACCGGGGAGCTGTTTTTT. It is translated as CASSPSSNPSNTGELFF.

This clonotype was counted ten times or more. The chain uses TRBV10-2 and TRBJ1-1, with TRBD1 as a possible D gene (6 bases). CDR3 length equals 14 residues. Germline lookup yields CDR1 WSHSY and CDR2 SAAADI. Trimming took 5 bases from V and 3 from J, leaving 13 bases between them. The CDR3 loop is CASSSRGPHTEAFF. CDR3 nucleotide sequence: TGCGCCAGCAGTAGCAGGGGCCCCCACACTGAAGCTTTCTTT.

The table lists this clonotype with a few counts. This chain links TRBV11-2 with TRBJ1-4; a weak D match, TRBD1 (5 bases). The CDR3 contains 15 residues. Germline V lookup: CDR1 SGHAT, CDR2 FQNNGV. Trimming shortened V by 0 bases and J by 7 bases, and 12 bases separated the two germline ends. This CDR3 is CASSLDGRVFEKLFF. As DNA, the CDR3 is TGTGCCAGCAGCTTAGATGGCAGGGTTTTTGAAAAACTGTTTTTT. Filled out from reference TRBV11-2 and TRBJ1-4, the complete variable domain reads EAGVAQSPRYKIIEKRQSVAFWCNPISGHATLYWYQQILGQGPKLLIQFQNNGVVDDSQLPKDRFSAERLKGVDSTLKIQPAKLEDSAVYLCASSLDGRVFEKLFFGSGTQLSVL.

This clonotype has a handful of counts. V is TRBV4-1 and J is TRBJ2-3; weak D call: TRBD1 (6 bases). The germline gives CDR1 MGHRA, CDR2 YSYEKL. Trimming cost V 3 bases and J 0 bases, with 7 bases left between them. The CDR3 sequence is 14 residues long. CDR3 region: CASSQTGSTDTQYF. CDR3 nucleotide sequence: TGCGCCAGCAGCCAGACAGGAAGCACAGATACGCAGTATTTT.

This clonotype has ten or more counts. This chain uses TRBV21-1 with TRBJ2-2; TRBD2 was called by the table and not checked on the DNA. TRBV21-1 is classified as a pseudogene. The CDR3 spans 19 residues. As DNA, the CDR3 is TGTGCCAGCAGCTCCCGAACAGGCCTAGCGGGAGTAGACACCGGGGAGCTGTTTTTT. The encoded protein is CASSSRTGLAGVDTGELFF.

The chain recombines TRBV12-3 or TRBV12-4 with TRBJ2-4; no clear D. The CDR3 sequence is 13 residues long. Trimming shortened V by 7 bases and J by 7 bases, and 14 bases separated the two germline ends. The CDR3 spells CASTYLAANIQYF. The CDR3 DNA sequence: TGTGCCAGCACCTACCTGGCGGCCAACATTCAGTACTTC.

This clonotype was detected many times. J is TRBJ2-7 and V is TRBV27; TRBD1 matches 7 bases. The germline V gene has CDR1 MNHEY and CDR2 SMNVEV (reference sequence). V dropped 1 base and J dropped 3; count of bases not matched to a gene: 0. The CDR3 is 13 residues long. In nucleotides, the CDR3 is TGTGCCAGCAGTTTATGGGACAGCTACGAGCAGTACTTC. This sequence encodes CASSLWDSYEQYF.

This sequence joins TRBV11-2 and TRBJ1-3; D not resolved. Germline CDR1 and CDR2: SGHAT and FQNNGV. The germline V and J ends were trimmed by 1 base and 0 bases, with 13 bases remaining between them. The CDR3 has 17 amino acids. The CDR3: CASSLVGVQFSGNTIYF. The CDR3 nucleotides read TGTGCCAGCAGCTTAGTCGGGGTGCAGTTCTCTGGAAACACCATATATTTT.

Of note for this clonotype: A much more abundant neighbour one base away suggests this may be a read error. This chain links TRBV7-8 with TRBJ1-5; D not resolved. CDR1 and CDR2 (germline): SGHVS, FQNEAQ. The CDR3 covers 13 residues. Trimming took off 5 bases at V and 1 base at J, with 6 bases between the two ends. CDR3 protein: CASSPDSNQPQHF. In DNA form, the CDR3 reads TGTGCCAGCAGCCCGGACAGCAATCAGCCCCAGCATTTT.

This chain links TRBV10-1 with TRBJ2-7; D uncertain. The CDR3 covers 13 residues. CDR1 and CDR2 (germline): WNHNN, SYGVQD (reference sequence). Trimming left V 3 bases short and J 7 bases short, with 13 bases between. The CDR3 loop reads CASSEAPPLEQYF. CDR3 bases: TGCGCCAGCAGTGAAGCCCCCCCTCTGGAGCAGTACTTC.

This chain uses TRBV19 with TRBJ2-4, with 7 bases lining up with TRBD2. The V and J ends lost 8 bases and 1 base, in that order; junction bases with no gene match: 8. Germline CDR1 and CDR2: LNHDA and SQIVND (reference sequence). This CDR3 has 15 residues. CDR3 DNA: TGTGCCAGTGCCCTGGGGGGGTTCGCCAAAAACATTCAGTACTTC. Amino acid sequence: CASALGGFAKNIQYF.

This clonotype was detected a few times. This chain joins TRBV30 and TRBJ1-5, with D tentatively TRBD1 (5 bases). Germline V lookup: CDR1 GTSNPN, CDR2 SVGIG (reference sequence). The V end lost 2 bases, the J end lost 4 bases, and 12 bases lay between the germline ends. This CDR3 is built from 14 residues. The chain's CDR3 is CAWSQGGKNQPQHF. DNA of the CDR3: TGTGCCTGGAGTCAGGGTGGGAAAAATCAGCCCCAGCATTTT.

This clonotype was seen repeatedly, ten times or more. The rearrangement uses TRBV20-1 and TRBJ2-5; D remains unclear. The V end was cut by 5 bases, the J end by 5 bases, with 18 bases between. The germline CDR1 and CDR2 sequences are DFQATT and SNEGSKA (reference sequence). The CDR3 sequence is 14 residues long. Here the CDR3 DNA reads TGCAGTGCTTCTGCCATAACTCGTTCCGAGACCCAGTACTTC. Translation: CSASAITRSETQYF.

The chain links TRBV20-1 to TRBJ2-2; D might be TRBD1 (6 bases). The CDR3 covers 14 residues. Germline CDR1 DFQATT, CDR2 SNEGSKA (reference sequence). The ends were cut back, 2 bases at V and 4 bases at J, with 11 bases in the middle. The CDR3 DNA follows: TGCAGTGCTAGAAGAGGACAGACCACCGGGGAGCTGTTTTTT. Protein product: CSARRGQTTGELFF.

The rearrangement links TRBV10-3 to TRBJ2-7, with TRBD2 as a possible D gene (5 bases). CDR1 and CDR2 from the germline V gene are ENHRY and SYGVKD. CDR3 length: 15 amino acids. Trimming took 8 bases from V and 1 from J, leaving 18 bases between them. CDR3 in amino acids: CAIGRAADSSYEQYF. CDR3 DNA: TGTGCCATCGGGCGAGCGGCGGACTCATCCTACGAGCAGTACTTC.